This TCR beta chain was sequenced in a study of T cell responses to AZD1222 COVID-19 vaccine. In regard to this clone: Its antigen is not identified.

CDR3 length: 15 amino acids. Germline assignment: CDR1 LNHNV and CDR2 YYDKDF (reference sequence). Trimming stripped 0 bases from V and 6 bases from J, with 11 bases between. Study-wide results and caveats: Dominant at 160-218 and 743-854, vaccine-associated CD4 TCRs also spanned spike. The number of AZD1222 recipients seropositive at baseline was only five to seven. Clonal diversity may have been underestimated, and the donors were mostly white British, with more females than males. Repertoires were sampled only after the peak T cell response.

Libraries were prepared by immunoSEQ multiplex PCR; TCRdb keeps only in-frame clonotypes and omits some of them. The table includes roughly 140,000 clones, about 81% detected once. The sequencing used peripheral blood, collected on day 0 of MenACWY control vaccination. This TCR was recovered from an adult in good health. The rearrangement uses TRBV15 and TRBJ1-4; D may be TRBD1 (5 bases). This CDR3 is CATSRDRVPYEKLFF. CDR3 coding DNA: TGTGCCACCAGCAGAGACAGGGTGCCATATGAAAAACTGTTTTTT.